The next 24 T cell receptor beta chains were all read from a single sample in a study of T cells in localized non-small cell lung cancer. This table comes from immunoSEQ multiplex PCR, and its TCRdb copy is limited to in-frame clones, with some not included. The sample has roughly 30,000 clones, approximately 90% seen once. The sequences come from peripheral blood, collected before any cancer treatment. These receptors all stem from a female donor at least 60 years old with stage I lung adenocarcinoma.

The genes are TRBV19 and TRBJ2-1, with 7 bases lining up with TRBD1. The CDR3 length is 14 residues. Germline CDR1 and CDR2: LNHDA and SQIVND (reference sequence). Trimming cost V 5 bases and J 4 bases; bases outside gene matches: 5. CDR3 amino acids: CASSPRGRYNEQFF. The CDR3, as DNA: TGTGCCAGTAGTCCAAGGGGGCGGTACAATGAGCAGTTCTTC.

The chain recombines TRBV7-2 with TRBJ2-4; TRBD1 is a possible D gene (6 bases). From germline, CDR1 is SGHTA and CDR2 FQGNSA. The CDR3 is made up of 14 amino acids. V was clipped by 5 bases and J by 7 bases, with 15 bases between them. The CDR3 DNA sequence: TGTGCCAGCAGCCCCACTACCGACAGGAACATTCAGTACTTC. As protein: CASSPTTDRNIQYF.

The rearrangement joins TRBV9 to TRBJ2-7; D gene ambiguous. CDR3 length equals 12 residues. Trimming removed 3 bases at V and 5 bases at J, with 9 bases between. Germline assignment: CDR1 SGDLS and CDR2 YYNGEE. CDR3 DNA: TGTGCCAGCAGCGGGGTTAGCCACGAGCAGTACTTC. Amino acids: CASSGVSHEQYF. Variable domain in full (rest from reference TRBV9 and TRBJ2-7): DSGVTQTPKHLITATGQRVTLRCSPRSGDLSVYWYQQSLDQGLQFLIQYYNGEERAKGNILERFSAQQFPDLHSELNLSSLELGDSALYFCASSGVSHEQYFGPGTRLTVT.

J is TRBJ2-7 and V is TRBV19, with D possibly TRBD2 on 6 matching bases. Trimming stripped 3 bases from V and 2 bases from J, with 14 bases between. The CDR3 length is 15 residues. Germline lookup yields CDR1 LNHDA and CDR2 SQIVND (reference sequence). The CDR3 nucleotides read TGTGCCAGTAGTATCGGGAGTGAAGTACCCTACGAGCAGTACTTC. Residues: CASSIGSEVPYEQYF.

This rearrangement joins TRBV11-3 to TRBJ2-7; a weak D match, TRBD1 (6 bases). V lost 2 bases to trimming and J lost 1 base, with 6 bases between them. Per germline, CDR1 SGHNT and CDR2 YENEEA. The CDR3 is 13 residues long. The CDR3 sequence: CASSLQGSYEQYF. DNA for the CDR3: TGTGCCAGCAGCTTACAGGGGTCCTACGAGCAGTACTTC.

The chain is built from TRBV9 and TRBJ2-7, with unresolved D. Per germline, CDR1 SGDLS and CDR2 YYNGEE. V was cut by 3 bases and J by 0 bases, with 16 bases left in between. This CDR3 comprises 16 residues. The chain's CDR3 is CASSEGPSAASYEQYF. CDR3 DNA sequence: TGTGCCAGCAGCGAGGGCCCCAGCGCGGCCTCCTACGAGCAGTACTTC.

This chain joins TRBV28 and TRBJ1-5, with D hard to call. The CDR3 spans 13 residues. V was clipped by 7 bases and J by 6 bases, with 13 bases between them. CDR1 and CDR2 (germline): MDHEN, SYDVKM. The CDR3 nucleotides read TGTGCCAGCACCTGGGTATTGGGTCAGCCCCAGCATTTT. It is translated as CASTWVLGQPQHF.

The chain joins TRBV9 to TRBJ2-7, with 8 bases aligning to TRBD2. J lost 9 bases, V lost 1 base, and 9 bases had no gene match. Germline V CDR1 and CDR2: SGDLS, YYNGEE. The length of the CDR3 is 14 residues. The CDR3 DNA reads TGTGCCAGCAGCGTACAGGGAAGCGGGGGAGGGCAGTACTTC. Its protein product is CASSVQGSGGGQYF.

The rearrangement uses TRBV19 and TRBJ1-5; D not certain. The CDR3 contains 17 residues. The germline gives CDR1 LNHDA, CDR2 SQIVND (reference sequence). V dropped 0 bases and J dropped 2 bases, with 14 bases sitting between them. The DNA of the CDR3 is TGTGCCAGTAGTATAGATCATTCGGGTTATGGCAATCAGCCCCAGCATTTT. Translation gives CASSIDHSGYGNQPQHF.

This chain links TRBV18 with TRBJ1-5; 8 bases agree with TRBD1. CDR3 length: 15 amino acids. V shed 3 bases, J shed 8 bases, and the junction held 9 bases outside the gene matches. The V gene's germline CDR1 is KGHSH and CDR2 LQKENI. CDR3 bases: TGTGCCAGCTCACCGACGACAGGGGCGGGAGAGCCCCAGCATTTT. Protein: CASSPTTGAGEPQHF. Combining the CDR3 with reference TRBV18 and TRBJ1-5 gives the whole variable domain NAGVMQNPRHLVRRRGQEARLRCSPMKGHSHVYWYRQLPEEGLKFMVYLQKENIIDESGMPKERFSAEFPKEGPSILRIQQVVRGDSAAYFCASSPTTGAGEPQHFGDGTRLSIL.

This clone was seen a few times. The chain couples TRBV6-1 to TRBJ1-5; D unclear. This CDR3 is built from 13 residues. Germline assignment: CDR1 MNHNS and CDR2 SASEGT. The V and J ends lost 8 bases and 7 bases respectively, with 15 bases between them. CDR3 amino acids: CASGFGEGQPQHF. The CDR3 bases are TGTGCCAGCGGGTTTGGGGAAGGGCAGCCCCAGCATTTT.

J is TRBJ2-7 and V is TRBV15; 7 nucleotides match TRBD1. The germline V gene encodes CDR1 LNHNV and CDR2 YYDKDF (reference sequence). The CDR3 contains 15 residues. V was pared by 5 bases and J by 5 bases, with 12 bases of the junction left unmatched. CDR3 amino acids: CATSSYRGQRNEQYF. As DNA, the CDR3 is TGTGCCACCAGCTCTTACAGGGGACAAAGGAACGAGCAGTACTTC. The whole variable domain, remainder taken from reference TRBV15 and TRBJ2-7, is DAMVIQNPRYQVTQFGKPVTLSCSQTLNHNVMYWYQQKSSQAPKLLFHYYDKDFNNEADTPDNFQSRRPNTSFCFLDIRSPGLGDTAMYLCATSSYRGQRNEQYFGPGTRLTVT.

This clone has a single count. This sequence joins TRBV5-4 and TRBJ2-7; 7 bases fit TRBD1. Per the germline V gene, CDR1 is SGHNT and CDR2 is YYREEE (reference sequence). J was trimmed by 2 bases and V by 4 bases; bases with no gene match: 6. This CDR3 is built from 14 residues. CDR3 residues: CASSIRQGAYEQYF. The CDR3 DNA reads TGTGCCAGCAGCATCCGACAGGGAGCCTACGAGCAGTACTTC.

The chain recombines TRBV29-1 with TRBJ1-4; D is perhaps TRBD1 (5 bases). CDR3 length: 13 residues. Trimming pared 4 bases from V and 7 bases from J, leaving 13 bases between. CDR1 is SQVTM and CDR2 is ANQGSEA in the germline V gene. The chain's CDR3 is CSVAGLSGEKLFF. The CDR3 nucleotides read TGCAGCGTTGCGGGACTCTCCGGTGAAAAACTGTTTTTT.

V usage is TRBV10-3 and J usage is TRBJ2-3; no definite D call. Germline V CDR1 and CDR2: ENHRY, SYGVKD. The CDR3 has 15 amino acids. Trimming took 4 bases from V and 0 from J, leaving 11 bases between them. The CDR3 region has the DNA TGTGCCATCAGTGCCATGGGATCTAGCACAGATACGCAGTATTTT. Protein: CAISAMGSSTDTQYF.

This clone was recorded once. The V and J genes are TRBV29-1 and TRBJ2-1; 12 bases are a match to TRBD1. Germline values: CDR1 SQVTM, CDR2 ANQGSEA. The trim removed 3 bases at V and 10 bases at J, leaving 10 bases unmatched. The CDR3 is 15 residues long. CDR3 coding DNA: TGCAGCGTTGACGGCCCCGGGACAGGGGGCTACGAGCAGTTCTTC. The encoded protein is CSVDGPGTGGYEQFF.

The gene calls are TRBV21-1 and TRBJ2-5; TRBD2, the D gene given by the table, was not confirmed from the DNA. TRBV21-1 is listed as a pseudogene. The CDR3 is 10 residues long. CDR3 sequence reads: CASLGGTQYF. CDR3 DNA: TGTGCCAGCCTTGGAGGGACCCAGTACTTC.

The chain carries TRBV5-1 and TRBJ1-5; 7 nucleotides agree with TRBD1. The germline CDR1 and CDR2 sequences are SGHRS and YFSETQ. This CDR3 has 14 residues. The J segment lost 4 bases and the V segment lost 3 bases, leaving 4 bases of the junction unmatched. CDR3 nucleotides: TGCGCCAGCAGCTCGGGACAGCCAAATCAGCCCCAGCATTTT. Protein product: CASSSGQPNQPQHF. The full variable domain, completed using reference TRBV5-1 and TRBJ1-5, is KAGVTQTPRYLIKTRGQQVTLSCSPISGHRSVSWYQQTPGQGLQFLFEYFSETQRNKGNFPGRFSGRQFSNSRSEMNVSTLELGDSALYLCASSSGQPNQPQHFGDGTRLSIL.

The chain has TRBV28 and TRBJ2-4; D ambiguous. V was shortened by 5 bases and J by 3 bases, with 17 bases between the two germline ends. The length of the CDR3 is 16 residues. From germline, CDR1 is MDHEN and CDR2 SYDVKM. The CDR3 DNA is TGTGCCAGCAGTCCCCTTCCGGGTACGGTCAAAAACATTCAGTACTTC. This codes for CASSPLPGTVKNIQYF.

This sequence joins TRBV19 and TRBJ2-1, with D perhaps TRBD1 or TRBD2 (5 bases each). Trimming stripped 4 bases from V and 5 bases from J, with 15 bases between. Germline CDR1 and CDR2: LNHDA and SQIVND (reference sequence). This CDR3 region has 15 residues. DNA for the CDR3: TGTGCCAGTAGTACCTCGGGACGGTTTAACAATGAGCAGTTCTTC. Amino acids: CASSTSGRFNNEQFF.

This rearrangement joins TRBV9 to TRBJ1-1, with D possibly being TRBD1 (6 bases). CDR3 length: 14 amino acids. CDR1 and CDR2 (germline): SGDLS, YYNGEE. Trimming stripped 0 bases from V and 4 bases from J, with 10 bases between. The CDR3 bases are TGTGCCAGCAGCGTAGGGGTACAGGGCACTGAAGCTTTCTTT. Amino acid sequence: CASSVGVQGTEAFF.

The V and J genes are TRBV6-1 and TRBJ2-2; 8 bases fit TRBD2. V shed 6 bases, J shed 0 bases, and the junction held 3 bases outside the gene matches. Germline CDR1 MNHNS, CDR2 SASEGT. The CDR3 spans 15 residues. In DNA form, the CDR3 reads TGTGCCAGCAGACTAGCGGCTGCGAACACCGGGGAGCTGTTTTTT. It specifies CASRLAAANTGELFF.

This chain joins TRBV6-1 and TRBJ2-6; D uncertain. The CDR3 is 13 residues long. Germline values: CDR1 MNHNS, CDR2 SASEGT. V lost 8 bases, J lost 0 bases, and 5 bases lay in between. The DNA of the CDR3 is TGTGCCAGCCCCAGCTCTGGGGCCAACGTCCTGACTTTC. It is translated as CASPSSGANVLTF.

The V and J genes are TRBV7-2 and TRBJ1-5, with D possibly being TRBD1 (5 bases). Trimming took 3 bases from V and 9 from J, leaving 12 bases between them. The germline V gene has CDR1 SGHTA and CDR2 FQGNSA. The CDR3 contains 13 residues. CDR3 sequence: CASSFGTLRPQHF. As DNA, the CDR3 is TGTGCCAGCAGCTTCGGGACGTTAAGGCCCCAGCATTTT.